This T cell receptor (beta chain) was retrieved from a study of T-cell reconstitution after alpha-beta-depleted transplantation in children. This CDR3 region has 15 residues. Trimming cost V 2 bases and J 1 base, with 14 bases left between them. From germline, CDR1 is DFQATT and CDR2 SNEGSKA (reference sequence). This clonotype showed up many times. Unique molecular identifiers were incorporated during preparation of the TCRbeta library. TCRdb re-called the PCR reads with MiXCR, one entry per CDR3 protein. The table has 190,000 or so distinct CDR3 sequences, around 6.8% seen once. The chain has TRBV20-1 and TRBJ2-5; weak D call: TRBD2 (5 bases). This sample comprised PBMCs from the stem cell graft donor, obtained from the stem cell graft. This TCR was sampled from a human donor who donated a stem cell graft to a child with Wiskott-Aldrich syndrome. The CDR3 reads CSARFPPTIQETQYF. The CDR3 DNA sequence: TGCAGTGCTAGATTCCCCCCGACTATCCAAGAGACCCAGTACTTC.